The 14 T cell receptor beta chains presented below share a single source sample, sequenced in a study of vaccination and CD4 T cells after COVID-19. No antigens are known for them. CD4+ T cells that had been cultured provided DNA sequenced with the Oncomine TCR Beta short-read assay. TCRdb fed the PCR reads into MiXCR, producing one record per CDR3 protein. The table lists 21,000 or so distinct CDR3 sequences, approximately 48% of them singletons. Documented treatment: approximately nine-day PBMC culture with coronavirus spike peptide pools or control peptides (ViraFEST assay). The specimen was CD4+ T cells from blood, cultured in vitro. The receptors here all came from a human donor who had recovered from COVID-19.

This chain uses TRBV6-1 with TRBJ2-7; 7 bases align to TRBD2. V trimming: 6 bases; J trimming: 1 base; junction bases outside the gene matches: 9. The CDR3 covers 15 residues. CDR1 MNHNS and CDR2 SASEGT come from the germline V gene. In DNA form, the CDR3 reads TGTGCCAGCAGCCGTCTCGGGGGGATATCCTACGAGCAGTACTTC. Translation: CASSRLGGISYEQYF.

This clonotype was detected only a few times. The genes are TRBV24-1 and TRBJ1-1, with D perhaps matching TRBD1 (6 bases). Germline V CDR1 and CDR2: KGHDR, SFDVKD. V was clipped by 7 bases and J by 5 bases, with 13 bases between them. The CDR3 contains 13 residues. This CDR3 reads CATRENQGTEAFF. The DNA of the CDR3 is TGTGCCACCAGGGAAAATCAGGGGACTGAAGCTTTCTTT.

The chain is built from TRBV11-3 and TRBJ2-1; D not certain. The germline CDR1 and CDR2 sequences are SGHNT and YENEEA. V lost 5 bases and J lost 6, with 11 bases in between. This CDR3 has 13 residues. CDR3 sequence: CASSLVAVNEQFF. The CDR3 coding sequence is TGTGCCAGCAGCCTCGTGGCCGTCAATGAGCAGTTCTTC. Variable domain in full (rest from reference TRBV11-3 and TRBJ2-1): EAGVVQSPRYKIIEKKQPVAFWCNPISGHNTLYWYLQNLGQGPELLIRYENEEAVDDSQLPKDRFSAERLKGVDSTLKIQPAELGDSAVYLCASSLVAVNEQFFGPGTRLTVL.

This chain uses TRBV7-8 with TRBJ2-5; 9 positions match TRBD2. The V and J ends lost 3 bases and 6 bases, in that order; junction bases with no gene match: 11. The germline V gene encodes CDR1 SGHVS and CDR2 FQNEAQ. CDR3 size: 16 residues. This CDR3 reads CASSFTSGPRGKTQYF. CDR3 bases: TGTGCCAGCAGCTTTACTAGCGGGCCCAGAGGAAAGACCCAGTACTTC.

The CDR3 bases are TGTGCCAGCAGTTTGCTTCCCGGGCTAGCGGGAGGGTTCGATGAGCAGTTCTTC. This sequence encodes CASSLLPGLAGGFDEQFF. This sequence joins TRBV27 and TRBJ2-1; 12 bases align to TRBD2. The CDR3 runs to 18 residues. CDR1 and CDR2 (germline): MNHEY, SMNVEV (reference sequence). Germline trimming cut 3 bases from V and 8 bases from J; bases unmatched to any gene: 14.

As DNA, the CDR3 is TGCAGTGCTAGAGAAAATAGGAGTAAATATAGCAATCAGCCCCAGCATTTT. Its translation: CSARENRSKYSNQPQHF. The genes are TRBV20-1 and TRBJ1-5; D remains unclear. CDR3 length equals 17 residues. The V end lost 0 bases, the J end lost 0 bases, and 15 bases lay between the germline ends. The V gene's germline CDR1 is DFQATT and CDR2 SNEGSKA (reference sequence).

This clonotype occurred a few times. The chain couples TRBV7-2 to TRBJ1-1; TRBD1 matches at 7 bases. V dropped 5 bases and J dropped 6; count of bases not matched to a gene: 12. The germline CDR1 and CDR2 sequences are SGHTA and FQGNSA. CDR3 length: 15 amino acids. This CDR3 is CASSRSQGGIAEAFF. The CDR3 DNA reads TGTGCCAGCAGCCGGTCGCAGGGGGGAATCGCTGAAGCTTTCTTT.

This clonotype was counted only a few times. The rearrangement joins TRBV27 to TRBJ1-2; 12 bases are a match to TRBD1. The germline CDR1 and CDR2 sequences are MNHEY and SMNVEV (reference sequence). The CDR3 runs to 20 residues. Trimming cost V 5 bases and J 5 bases; bases outside gene matches: 21. The CDR3 DNA is TGTGCCAGCAGTAGGACTCTAAACCGGGGACAGGGGGCAGCGCATTATGGCTACACCTTC. Protein: CASSRTLNRGQGAAHYGYTF.

This clonotype was seen only a few times. This chain connects TRBV20-1 to TRBJ2-3; D is uncertain. Trimming cost V 5 bases and J 0 bases, with 15 bases left between them. CDR1 is DFQATT, CDR2 SNEGSKA, per germline (reference sequence). The CDR3 is made up of 15 amino acids. This CDR3 is CSAGRLGASTDTQYF. Here the CDR3 DNA reads TGCAGTGCTGGACGACTGGGCGCTAGCACAGATACGCAGTATTTT.

This clonotype was seen only a few times. This chain uses TRBV6-1 with TRBJ1-1; TRBD1 matches at 11 bases. This CDR3 has 17 residues. Germline CDR1 is MNHNS and CDR2 is SASEGT. The V segment lost 5 bases and the J segment 4 bases; nucleotides outside the gene matches: 12. This CDR3 is CASSPISDRGRGTEAFF. The DNA for the CDR3 is TGTGCCAGCAGTCCTATTTCGGACAGGGGGCGAGGCACTGAAGCTTTCTTT.

J is TRBJ2-5 and V is TRBV10-3; a weak D match, TRBD2 (6 bases). The V end was cut by 2 bases, the J end by 3 bases, with 10 bases between. CDR1 and CDR2 from the germline V gene are ENHRY and SYGVKD. The CDR3 has 14 amino acids. CDR3 loop: CAISEGLPEETQYF. CDR3 DNA: TGTGCCATCAGTGAGGGACTACCGGAAGAGACCCAGTACTTC.

This clonotype has more than one count but fewer than ten. This rearrangement joins TRBV11-3 to TRBJ2-3; 16 positions match TRBD2. The CDR3 totals 18 residues. Germline V gives CDR1 SGHNT, CDR2 YENEEA. Unmatched junction bases numbered 4, after V lost 4 bases and J lost 0 bases. The CDR3 protein is CASSSGTSGGASTDTQYF. CDR3 nucleotide sequence: TGTGCCAGCAGCTCCGGGACTAGCGGGGGGGCTAGCACAGATACGCAGTATTTT.

This clonotype came up a few times. The chain is built from TRBV19 and TRBJ2-5; perhaps D is TRBD1 or TRBD2 (5 bases each). Trimming pared 8 bases from V and 4 bases from J, leaving 17 bases between. Germline V gives CDR1 LNHDA, CDR2 SQIVND (reference sequence). The CDR3 sequence is 14 residues long. The CDR3 here is CASRLTGATETQYF. The CDR3 bases are TGTGCCAGTCGTCTTACCGGGGCTACAGAGACCCAGTACTTC.

The sample holds a few counts of this clonotype. This chain uses TRBV29-1 with TRBJ2-2, with 10 bases matching TRBD1. The CDR3 runs 15 residues. CDR1 is SQVTM and CDR2 is ANQGSEA in the germline V gene. The trim removed 4 bases at V and 4 bases at J, leaving 6 bases unmatched. The CDR3 here is CSVAGTGVSTGELFF. In DNA form, the CDR3 reads TGCAGCGTTGCCGGGACAGGGGTATCCACCGGGGAGCTGTTTTTT.